These 8 T cell receptor beta chains were all obtained from the same sample, sequenced in a study of T cells in Graves' hyperthyroidism and ophthalmopathy. Regions amplified from RNA transcripts were the TCR beta CDR3 regions. The study used the HTBI primer set for a first-round RT-PCR of the TCR CDR3. TCRdb analysed the multiplex PCR reads with MiXCR anew, one entry per CDR3 protein. Here the sample spans 300,000 to 400,000 distinct CDR3 sequences, about 20% being singletons. Material: blood. These receptors all come from a woman between 50 and 59 years old with Graves' hyperthyroidism.

In its sample, this clonotype was seen a few times. This sequence joins TRBV4-2 and TRBJ2-5; a weak D match, TRBD2 (6 bases). The germline CDR1 and CDR2 sequences are LGHNA and YNFKEQ. Between the trimmed V and J ends, which lost 0 bases and 1 base, there was a span of 9 bases. This CDR3 is 15 amino acids long. In DNA form, the CDR3 reads TGTGCCAGCAGCCAAGAGAGGGACTTCCAAGAGACCCAGTACTTC. Its translation: CASSQERDFQETQYF.

Ten or more counts support this clonotype. This rearrangement joins TRBV11-2 to TRBJ2-7; TRBD1 agrees at 7 bases. J gave up 2 bases and V 1 base, and 2 bases lay outside the gene matches. The CDR3 spans 14 residues. Germline V gene lookup returns CDR1 SGHAT and CDR2 FQNNGV. CDR3 protein: CASSLGQGPYEQYF. The CDR3 DNA sequence: TGTGCCAGCAGCTTAGGACAGGGTCCCTACGAGCAGTACTTC.

The chain joins TRBV7-9 to TRBJ1-2; the match to TRBD1 covers 9 bases. The germline V gene encodes CDR1 SEHNR and CDR2 FQNEAQ (reference sequence). The CDR3 loop spans 15 amino acids. V lost 1 base to trimming and J lost 6 bases; unmatched junction nucleotides: 6. DNA of the CDR3: TGTGCCAGCAGCTTAGTTTCACAGGGGGCAGATGGCTACACCTTC. This sequence encodes CASSLVSQGADGYTF.

This clonotype was counted many times. This chain links TRBV12-3 or TRBV12-4 with TRBJ2-3; TRBD2 is a possible D gene (7 bases). V dropped 6 bases and J dropped 3 bases, with 22 bases sitting between them. This CDR3 is 17 amino acids long. The CDR3 sequence: CASSVPRLGGGTDTQYF. The DNA of the CDR3 is TGTGCCAGCAGCGTACCCCGCCTAGGGGGGGGAACAGATACGCAGTATTTT.

This clonotype was observed at least ten times. The chain joins TRBV27 to TRBJ2-5; D may be TRBD1 (5 bases). V was trimmed by 4 bases and J by 1 base, leaving 19 bases between them. Germline CDR1 and CDR2: MNHEY and SMNVEV (reference sequence). This CDR3 region has 17 residues. The CDR3, as DNA: TGTGCCAGCAGTTCCCTCCCGCAGGGCCTGAGCCAAGAGACCCAGTACTTC. Its protein product is CASSSLPQGLSQETQYF.

This clonotype was detected a few times. The chain recombines TRBV24-1 with TRBJ2-1, with D unresolved. This CDR3 contains 14 residues. Trimming stripped 3 bases from V and 7 bases from J, with 12 bases between. Per the germline V gene, CDR1 is KGHDR and CDR2 is SFDVKD. CDR3 region: CATSDPGGRNEQFF. The DNA for the CDR3 is TGTGCCACCAGTGATCCTGGCGGACGGAATGAGCAGTTCTTC.

This clonotype was seen more than once but under ten times. The chain combines TRBV7-3 with TRBJ2-3, with 9 bases aligning to TRBD1. Germline trimming cut 5 bases from V and 7 bases from J; bases unmatched to any gene: 10. The CDR3 spans 15 residues. Per the germline V gene, CDR1 is SGHTA and CDR2 is FQGTGA. The CDR3 nucleotides are TGTGCCAGCAGCGTGGGACAGGGTCCCGGTAATACGCAGTATTTT. Translating it yields CASSVGQGPGNTQYF.

This clonotype was seen a few times. The V call is TRBV6-1, the J call TRBJ1-2; 7 positions agree with TRBD1. The germline V gene has CDR1 MNHNS and CDR2 SASEGT. The V gene end was trimmed by 5 bases and the J gene end by 6 bases; junction bases not matched to a gene: 9. This CDR3 region has 14 residues. CDR3 protein: CASSTRRQGHGYTF. The CDR3 DNA sequence: TGTGCCAGCAGTACTAGACGACAGGGACATGGCTACACCTTC.